The subject of this entry is one T cell receptor beta chain. This entry comes from a study of blood T cell repertoires in COVID-19. Study at large: T cells, B-cell-depleted T cells, or PBMCs supplied cDNA or gDNA.

The CDR3 sequence is 17 residues long. CDR1 is SGHRS and CDR2 is YFSETQ in the germline V gene. V was clipped by 0 bases and J by 2 bases; unmatched bases: 5. Participant-reported clinical history was the basis for cohort assignment. Sequencing used immunoSEQ multiplex PCR; TCRdb keeps in-frame clones, though not all of them. The sample gives about 220,000 clones, over 80% of which show up once; around 6.5% is in the top ten. This clonotype was obtained from a middle-aged woman who had recovered from COVID-19. Specimen: PBMCs or T cells enriched from blood (not recorded which). This chain connects TRBV5-1 to TRBJ2-3; 11 bases agree with TRBD2. CDR3 nucleotides: TGCGCCAGCAGCTTGGCCGCGACTAGCGGGAACACAGATACGCAGTATTTT. The encoded protein is CASSLAATSGNTDTQYF.